Listed here is a single T cell receptor (beta chain). Its specificity is unknown. These data originate in a study of T cell responses to AZD1222 COVID-19 vaccine. CDR3 size: 16 residues. V was pared by 3 bases and J by 0 bases, with 8 bases between. Germline assignment: CDR1 KGHDR and CDR2 SFDVKD. The protocol was immunoSEQ multiplex PCR, while the TCRdb copy is restricted to in-frame clones and leaves out a portion. The top ten clones hold less than 11% of a sample with some 200,000 clones, 85% to 95% of them seen once. Study-level results: AZD1222 recipients seropositive at baseline numbered only five to seven.

The J gene is TRBJ2-6, the V gene TRBV24-1; D gene ambiguous. The TCR comes from an adult in good health. Sequenced material: peripheral blood, taken on day 0 of AZD1222 vaccination. CDR3 nucleotide sequence: TGTGCCACCAGTGATGGAAGGTACTCTGGGGCCAACGTCCTGACTTTC. Translating gives CATSDGRYSGANVLTF.